This T cell receptor (beta chain) was recovered during a study of blood T cell repertoires in COVID-19. Study-level background: Both acute and convalescent COVID-19 samples were obtained from the United States, Italy and Spain. T cells, B-cell-depleted T cells, or PBMCs supplied cDNA or gDNA.

Original methodology: The authors estimated nucleated cell counts from reference gene primer amplification. Libraries were prepared by immunoSEQ multiplex PCR; TCRdb keeps only in-frame clonotypes and omits some of them. Clone size and V and J calls were adopted from that table, with D and trimming inferred from the DNA. The sample has 85,000 to 130,000 clones; 80% to 95% are singletons. Germline V gene data show CDR1 as SGHDN and CDR2 as FVKESK. The CDR3 is 13 residues long. V was pared by 1 base and J by 6 bases, with 9 bases between. Specimen: peripheral blood. This receptor was taken from a man between 60 and 70 years old with acute or convalescent COVID-19. The V call is TRBV14, the J call TRBJ1-2; D is uncertain. The CDR3 bases are TGTGCCAGCAGCCAAGGGAGGGTTGATGGCTACACCTTC. Protein: CASSQGRVDGYTF. Full variable domain (outside the CDR3, taken from reference TRBV14 and TRBJ1-2): EAGVTQFPSHSVIEKGQTVTLRCDPISGHDNLYWYRRVMGKEIKFLLHFVKESKQDESGMPNNRFLAERTGGTYSTLKVQPAELEDSGVYFCASSQGRVDGYTFGSGTRLTVV.